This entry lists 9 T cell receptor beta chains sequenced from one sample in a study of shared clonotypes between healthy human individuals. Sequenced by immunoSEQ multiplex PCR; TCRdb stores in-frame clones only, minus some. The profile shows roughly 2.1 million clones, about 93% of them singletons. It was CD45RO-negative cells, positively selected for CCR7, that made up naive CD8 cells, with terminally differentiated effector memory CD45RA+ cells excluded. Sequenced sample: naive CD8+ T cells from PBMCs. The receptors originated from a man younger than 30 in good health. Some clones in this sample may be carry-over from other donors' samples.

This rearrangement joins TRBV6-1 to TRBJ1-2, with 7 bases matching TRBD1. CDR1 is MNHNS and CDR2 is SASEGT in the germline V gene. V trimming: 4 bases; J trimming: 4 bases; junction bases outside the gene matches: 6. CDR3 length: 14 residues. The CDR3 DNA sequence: TGTGCCAGCAGTGGGAGAGGGGGCGGCTATGGCTACACCTTC. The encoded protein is CASSGRGGGYGYTF.

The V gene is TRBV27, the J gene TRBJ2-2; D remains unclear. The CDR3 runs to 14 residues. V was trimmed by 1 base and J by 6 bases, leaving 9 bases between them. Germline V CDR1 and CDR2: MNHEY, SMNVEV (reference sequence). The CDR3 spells CASSLWSTPGELFF. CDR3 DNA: TGTGCCAGCAGTTTATGGTCTACCCCCGGGGAGCTGTTTTTT.

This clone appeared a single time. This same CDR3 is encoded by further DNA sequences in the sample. The CDR3: CASSMTGSSYEQYF. The CDR3 coding sequence is TGTGCCAGCAGTATGACAGGTAGCTCCTACGAGCAGTACTTC. The V gene is TRBV28, the J gene TRBJ2-7; possible D gene TRBD1, 6 bases. With 5 bases removed from V and 0 bases from J, the gap between germline ends came to 11 bases. The V gene's germline CDR1 is MDHEN and CDR2 SYDVKM. The CDR3 runs to 14 residues.

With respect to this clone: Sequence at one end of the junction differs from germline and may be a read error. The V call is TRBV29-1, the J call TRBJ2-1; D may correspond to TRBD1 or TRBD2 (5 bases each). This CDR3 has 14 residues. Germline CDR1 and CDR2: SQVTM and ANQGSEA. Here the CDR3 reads CSVAGTTSFNEQFF. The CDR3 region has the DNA TGCAGCGTTGCCGGGACCACCTCCTTCAATGAGCAGTTCTTC.

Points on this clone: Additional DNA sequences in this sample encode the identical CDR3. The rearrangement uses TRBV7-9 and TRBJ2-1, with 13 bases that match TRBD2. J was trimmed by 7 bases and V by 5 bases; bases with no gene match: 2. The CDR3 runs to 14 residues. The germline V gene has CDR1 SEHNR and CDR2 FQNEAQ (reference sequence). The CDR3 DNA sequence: TGTGCCAGCAGCCAGGGACTAGCGGGGAATGAGCAGTTCTTC. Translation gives CASSQGLAGNEQFF. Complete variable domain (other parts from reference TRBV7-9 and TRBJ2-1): DTGVSQNPRHKITKRGQNVTFRCDPISEHNRLYWYRQTLGQGPEFLTYFQNEAQLEKSRLLSDRFSAERPKGSFSTLEIQRTEQGDSAMYLCASSQGLAGNEQFFGPGTRLTVL.

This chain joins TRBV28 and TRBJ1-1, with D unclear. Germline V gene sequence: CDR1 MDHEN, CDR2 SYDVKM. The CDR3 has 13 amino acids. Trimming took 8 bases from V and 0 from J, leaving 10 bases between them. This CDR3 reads CASRPGVNTEAFF. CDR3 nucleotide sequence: TGTGCCAGCCGTCCCGGGGTGAACACTGAAGCTTTCTTT.

The CDR3 is CASSFVGALDTEAFF. As DNA, the CDR3 is TGTGCCAGCAGCTTTGTAGGGGCTCTAGACACTGAAGCTTTCTTT. This chain uses TRBV7-9 with TRBJ1-1, with D perhaps matching TRBD1 (5 bases). CDR1 and CDR2 from the germline V gene are SEHNR and FQNEAQ (reference sequence). This CDR3 is 15 amino acids long. V was trimmed by 3 bases and J by 3 bases, leaving 14 bases between them.

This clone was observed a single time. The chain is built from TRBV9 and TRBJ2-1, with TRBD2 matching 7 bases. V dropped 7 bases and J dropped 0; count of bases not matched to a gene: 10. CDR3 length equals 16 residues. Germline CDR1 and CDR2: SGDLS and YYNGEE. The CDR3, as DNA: TGTGCCAGCTCTGACCATCAGCGGGACTCCTACAATGAGCAGTTCTTC. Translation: CASSDHQRDSYNEQFF.

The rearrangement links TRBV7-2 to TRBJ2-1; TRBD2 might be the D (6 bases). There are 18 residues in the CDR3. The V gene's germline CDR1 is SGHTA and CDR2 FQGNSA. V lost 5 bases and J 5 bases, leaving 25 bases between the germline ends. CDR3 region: CASSPWGGRTYVNNEQFF. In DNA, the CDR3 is TGTGCCAGCAGCCCCTGGGGAGGCCGGACCTACGTTAACAATGAGCAGTTCTTC.